The present T cell receptor (beta chain) was sequenced within a study of OX40 agonist ivuxolimab in advanced cancers. Study context: Every 2 weeks, ivuxolimab was infused into the patients intravenously at between 0.01 and 10 mg/kg. Broader study findings: The expanded peripheral T cells' antigen specificity was not determined.

Details on this clone: Its specificity is not known.

The protocol was immunoSEQ multiplex PCR, while the TCRdb copy is restricted to in-frame clones and leaves out a portion. This repertoire shows about 100,000 clones, about 91% found once; its top ten account for approximately 0.16%. The CDR3 totals 15 residues. Germline loops: CDR1 GTSNPN, CDR2 SVGIG (reference sequence). Trimming took 2 bases from V and 0 from J, leaving 14 bases between them. The TCR was taken from an adult with an advanced solid tumor such as melanoma, head and neck, liver or kidney cancer. The input for sequencing was CD4+ or CD8+ T cells sorted from blood, taken in a trial of the OX40 agonist ivuxolimab. The V and J genes are TRBV30 and TRBJ2-7; D may correspond to TRBD1 or TRBD2 (5 bases each). The CDR3, as DNA: TGTGCCTGGAGTCCCGGGACCCACAGCTCCTACGAGCAGTACTTC. Protein: CAWSPGTHSSYEQYF.